What follows describes a single TCR beta chain. The data were taken from a study of blood T cell repertoires in COVID-19. Across the study: PBMCs, B-cell-depleted T cells, or T cells were the source of the cDNA or gDNA that made up the material.

Sequencing was performed with immunoSEQ multiplex PCR; in TCRdb, only in-frame clones are kept and a portion is missing. Here the sample spans 140,000 to 150,000 clones, approximately 86% being singletons. The CDR3 runs to 18 residues. Trimming took off 0 bases at V and 0 bases at J, with 18 bases between the two ends. Germline CDR1 is SGHRS and CDR2 is YFSETQ. This clonotype was sampled from a man aged 70 or older with acute or convalescent COVID-19. The specimen sequenced was peripheral blood. The chain links TRBV5-1 to TRBJ1-1, with D perhaps TRBD1 (6 bases). The CDR3 coding sequence is TGCGCCAGCAGCTTGGCGCAGGGGCCGGGGGGGCTGAACACTGAAGCTTTCTTT. Residues: CASSLAQGPGGLNTEAFF.